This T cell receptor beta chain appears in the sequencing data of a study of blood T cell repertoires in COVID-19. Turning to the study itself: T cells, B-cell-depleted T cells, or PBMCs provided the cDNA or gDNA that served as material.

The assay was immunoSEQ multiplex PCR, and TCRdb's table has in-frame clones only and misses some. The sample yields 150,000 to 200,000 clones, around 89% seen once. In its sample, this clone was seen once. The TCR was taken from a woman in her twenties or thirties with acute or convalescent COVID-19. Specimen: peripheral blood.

This CDR3 is CASSLHSISDEQYF. The CDR3 DNA sequence: TGTGCCAGCAGCTTGCACAGCATATCCGACGAGCAGTACTTC. The rearrangement joins TRBV5-4 to TRBJ2-7, with D unclear. This CDR3 has 14 residues. V gave up 1 base and J gave up 5 bases, with 13 bases separating them. Germline V CDR1 and CDR2: SGHNT, YYREEE (reference sequence).